The 5 T cell receptor beta chains given below trace back to one sample, sequenced in a study of CD8 T cells in Susac syndrome. Roughly 0.45 to 1 ug RNA was reverse transcribed with random hexamers. TCRdb re-derived calls from the immunoSEQ multiplex PCR reads in MiXCR, one entry per CDR3 protein. This table has fewer than 80,000 distinct CDR3 sequences, approximately 93% appearing once. The sample was CD8+ T cells from PBMCs. Source of these receptors: a human donor with multiple sclerosis.

The chain links TRBV29-1 to TRBJ2-1, with D possibly matching TRBD1 (6 bases). In germline, CDR1 is SQVTM, CDR2 ANQGSEA. This CDR3 comprises 15 residues. V was pared by 7 bases and J by 8 bases, with 24 bases between. Here the CDR3 DNA reads TGCAGCGCCCACGGGCCAGGGCGGACAGTCGATGAGCAGTTCTTC. Amino acids: CSAHGPGRTVDEQFF.

The chain links TRBV29-1 to TRBJ1-1, with TRBD1 matching over 7 bases. Looked up from germline, CDR1 is SQVTM and CDR2 is ANQGSEA. The V gene end was trimmed by 4 bases and the J gene end by 2 bases; junction bases not matched to a gene: 16. CDR3 size: 17 residues. The DNA of the CDR3 is TGCAGCGTTGGCCTCCCGGGACAGTCGTTCTTAAACACTGAAGCTTTCTTT. It translates to CSVGLPGQSFLNTEAFF.

The chain is built from TRBV29-1 and TRBJ1-1; D is ambiguous. There are 12 residues in the CDR3. Germline-derived CDR1 and CDR2 are SQVTM and ANQGSEA. V dropped 4 bases and J dropped 1 base, with 7 bases sitting between them. The CDR3 spells CSVAPGNTEAFF. Here the CDR3 DNA reads TGCAGCGTTGCCCCGGGGAACACTGAAGCTTTCTTT.

J is TRBJ1-2 and V is TRBV30; 11 bases align to TRBD1. V dropped 2 bases and J dropped 6; count of bases not matched to a gene: 8. The CDR3 is 15 amino acids. Germline V gene data show CDR1 as GTSNPN and CDR2 as SVGIG (reference sequence). The CDR3 DNA sequence: TGTGCCTGGAGTCTCTCGGACAGGGGGCTCCATGGCTACACCTTC. It translates to CAWSLSDRGLHGYTF.

The V gene is TRBV30, the J gene TRBJ1-1; no clear D. The germline V gene has CDR1 GTSNPN and CDR2 SVGIG (reference sequence). CDR3 length: 14 amino acids. The V and J ends lost 3 bases and 0 bases respectively, with 11 bases between them. The CDR3 loop reads CAWREIRVNTEAFF. Here the CDR3 DNA reads TGTGCCTGGAGAGAAATACGGGTGAACACTGAAGCTTTCTTT.